Below are 3 T cell receptor beta chains sequenced from a single sample in a study of blood T cell repertoires in COVID-19. TCRdb's table, derived via immunoSEQ multiplex PCR, lists solely in-frame clones and lacks some. The sample shows about 200,000 clones, around 87% of them seen only once. Sequenced input: peripheral blood. These receptors were obtained from a man in his 60s with acute or convalescent COVID-19.

The gene calls are TRBV3-1 (or the pseudogene TRBV3-2) and TRBJ2-2, with TRBD1 matching 8 bases. V lost 3 bases and J lost 1; bases outside the gene matches: 13. The CDR3 contains 19 residues. CDR1 is LGHDT and CDR2 is YNNKEL in the germline V gene (reference sequence). CDR3 amino acids: CASSHRFLGGTGNTGELFF. DNA of the CDR3: TGTGCCAGCAGCCATCGCTTCCTCGGAGGGACAGGGAACACCGGGGAGCTGTTTTTT.

This chain links TRBV5-1 with TRBJ2-3, with 9 nucleotides matching TRBD2. The germline gives CDR1 SGHRS, CDR2 YFSETQ. The CDR3 contains 15 residues. V lost 2 bases to trimming and J lost 5 bases; unmatched junction nucleotides: 6. CDR3 sequence (DNA): TGCGCCAGCAGCTTCGGCGGGGGGGCCAAAGATACGCAGTATTTT. Its translation: CASSFGGGAKDTQYF.

J is TRBJ2-3 and V is TRBV6-6; no clear D gene. The germline V and J ends were trimmed by 6 bases and 4 bases, with 8 bases remaining between them. The germline V gene encodes CDR1 MNHNY and CDR2 SVGAGI (reference sequence). The CDR3 sequence is 12 residues long. Written as DNA, the CDR3 is TGTGCCAGCAGCCCGCGAGCAGATACGCAGTATTTT. Its translation: CASSPRADTQYF.